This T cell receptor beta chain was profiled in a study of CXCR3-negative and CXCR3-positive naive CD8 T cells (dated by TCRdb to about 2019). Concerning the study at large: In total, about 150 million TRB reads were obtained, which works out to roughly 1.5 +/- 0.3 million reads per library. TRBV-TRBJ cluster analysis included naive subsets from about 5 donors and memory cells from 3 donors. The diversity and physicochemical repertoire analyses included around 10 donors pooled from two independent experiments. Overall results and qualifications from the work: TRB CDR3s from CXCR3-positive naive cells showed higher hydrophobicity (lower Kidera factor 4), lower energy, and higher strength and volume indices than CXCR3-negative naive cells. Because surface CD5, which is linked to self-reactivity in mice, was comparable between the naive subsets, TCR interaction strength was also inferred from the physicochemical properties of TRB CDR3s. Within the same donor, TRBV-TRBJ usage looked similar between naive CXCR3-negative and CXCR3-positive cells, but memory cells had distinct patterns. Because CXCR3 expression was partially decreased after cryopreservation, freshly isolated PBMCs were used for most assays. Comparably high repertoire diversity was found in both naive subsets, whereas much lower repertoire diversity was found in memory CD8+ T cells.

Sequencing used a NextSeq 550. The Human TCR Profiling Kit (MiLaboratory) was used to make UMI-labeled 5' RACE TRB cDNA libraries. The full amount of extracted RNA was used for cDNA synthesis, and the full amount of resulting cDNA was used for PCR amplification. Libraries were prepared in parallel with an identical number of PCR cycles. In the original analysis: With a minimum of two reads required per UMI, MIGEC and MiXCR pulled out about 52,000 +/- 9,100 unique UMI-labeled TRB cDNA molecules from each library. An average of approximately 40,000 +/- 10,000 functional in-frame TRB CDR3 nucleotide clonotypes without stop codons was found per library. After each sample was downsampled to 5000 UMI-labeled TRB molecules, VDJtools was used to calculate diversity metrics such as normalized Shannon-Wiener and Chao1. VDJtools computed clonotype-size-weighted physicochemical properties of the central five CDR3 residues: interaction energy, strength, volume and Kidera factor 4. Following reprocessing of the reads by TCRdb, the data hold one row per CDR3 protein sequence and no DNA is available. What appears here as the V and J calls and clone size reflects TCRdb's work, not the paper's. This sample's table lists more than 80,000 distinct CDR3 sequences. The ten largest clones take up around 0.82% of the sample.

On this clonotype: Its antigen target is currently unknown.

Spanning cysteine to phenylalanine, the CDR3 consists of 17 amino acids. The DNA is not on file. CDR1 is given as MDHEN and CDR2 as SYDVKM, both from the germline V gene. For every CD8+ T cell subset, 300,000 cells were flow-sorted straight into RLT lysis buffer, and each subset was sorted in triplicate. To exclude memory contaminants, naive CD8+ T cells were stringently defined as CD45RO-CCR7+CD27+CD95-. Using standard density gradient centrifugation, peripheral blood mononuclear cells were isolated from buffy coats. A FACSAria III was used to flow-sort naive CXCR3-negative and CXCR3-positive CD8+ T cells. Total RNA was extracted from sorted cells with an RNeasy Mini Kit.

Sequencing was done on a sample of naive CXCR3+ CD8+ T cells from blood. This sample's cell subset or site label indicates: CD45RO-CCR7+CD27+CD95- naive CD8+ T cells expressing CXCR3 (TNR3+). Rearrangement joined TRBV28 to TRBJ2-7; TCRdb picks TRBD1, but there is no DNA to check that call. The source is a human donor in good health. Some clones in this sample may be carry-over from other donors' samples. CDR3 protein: CASSRGVGDSSAYEQYF.